Following are 8 T cell receptor beta chains from one sample sequenced in a study of cytomegalovirus exposure and HLA in healthy donors. The PCR made use of 60 Vbeta and 13 Jbeta primers. The repertoire was sequenced with immunoSEQ multiplex PCR; TCRdb's copy has only in-frame clones and lacks some. The table has some 170,000 clones, 82% seen once. Source material: PBMCs. The receptor source for this set is a girl aged 2-9 years in good health and CMV-seropositive.

Only a few counts were recorded for this clone. The genes are TRBV2 and TRBJ1-5; weak D call: TRBD1 (6 bases). CDR3 length: 14 amino acids. Germline V gives CDR1 SNHLY, CDR2 FYNNEI. The V end lost 8 bases, the J end lost 4 bases, and 15 bases lay between the germline ends. The CDR3 DNA reads TGTGCCAGCGGCCGGGACACGGGTAATCAGCCCCAGCATTTT. It encodes CASGRDTGNQPQHF. Based on the CDR3 plus reference TRBV2 and TRBJ1-5, the full variable domain is EPEVTQTPSHQVTQMGQEVILRCVPISNHLYFYWYRQILGQKVEFLVSFYNNEISEKSEIFDDQFSVERPDGSNFTLKIRSTKLEDSAMYFCASGRDTGNQPQHFGDGTRLSIL.

In this sample, this clone turned up a few times. V is TRBV19 and J is TRBJ1-5; the D is unclear. The CDR3 is 14 residues long. Trimming shortened V by 6 bases and J by 8 bases, and 17 bases separated the two germline ends. The germline V gene encodes CDR1 LNHDA and CDR2 SQIVND (reference sequence). The CDR3 nucleotides read TGTGCCAGTAGCCTACGCGACGGTGGAGAGCCCCAGCATTTT. Protein: CASSLRDGGEPQHF.

V is TRBV5-4 and J is TRBJ2-3, with 11 nucleotides matching TRBD2. The CDR3 loop spans 15 amino acids. V trimming: 3 bases; J trimming: 0 bases; junction bases outside the gene matches: 0. The germline CDR1 and CDR2 sequences are SGHNT and YYREEE (reference sequence). Here the CDR3 reads CASSWTSGSTDTQYF. The DNA for the CDR3 is TGTGCCAGCAGCTGGACTAGCGGGAGCACAGATACGCAGTATTTT.

The chain carries TRBV6-1 and TRBJ2-5; TRBD2 aligns across 10 bases. Gene TRBJ2-7 matches the end of the DNA better, so the J call may be wrong. The CDR3 length is 13 residues. Germline-derived CDR1 and CDR2 are MNHNS and SASEGT. Here the CDR3 reads CASSFLAGDEQYF. The CDR3 bases are TGTGCCAGCAGTTTTCTAGCGGGAGACGAGCAGTACTTC.

The chain recombines TRBV10-1 with TRBJ2-1, with D maybe TRBD2 (5 bases). Germline CDR1 reads WNHNN; CDR2 reads SYGVQD (reference sequence). V was trimmed by 2 bases and J by 4 bases, leaving 15 bases between them. The CDR3 sequence is 16 residues long. CDR3 sequence: CASSEGGRRPYNEQFF. CDR3 DNA: TGCGCCAGCAGTGAGGGCGGGCGTAGACCTTACAATGAGCAGTTCTTC.

This clone was observed once. The CDR3 DNA reads as TGTGCCAGCAGTGACCAGGGGGCCTATGGCTACACCTTC. Encoded protein: CASSDQGAYGYTF. The gene calls are TRBV2 and TRBJ1-2, with 8 bases fitting TRBD1. Trimming took 3 bases from V and 4 from J; bases not matched to a gene: 1. There are 13 residues in the CDR3. Germline V gene lookup returns CDR1 SNHLY and CDR2 FYNNEI.

The chain is built from TRBV30 and TRBJ1-3; D call uncertain. Germline lookup yields CDR1 GTSNPN and CDR2 SVGIG (reference sequence). The CDR3 runs to 14 residues. Trimming pared 3 bases from V and 1 base from J, leaving 10 bases between. This CDR3 is CAWRKGGSGNTIYF. The CDR3 DNA is TGTGCCTGGAGGAAGGGAGGGTCTGGAAACACCATATATTTT.

This chain connects TRBV5-4 to TRBJ1-1; perhaps TRBD1 as D (5 bases). The V end was cut by 6 bases, the J end by 5 bases, with 11 bases between. The V gene's germline CDR1 is SGHNT and CDR2 YYREEE (reference sequence). The CDR3 runs to 12 residues. The CDR3 spells CASTLGGTEAFF. CDR3 bases: TGTGCCAGCACCCTGGGGGGAACTGAAGCTTTCTTT. The full variable domain, its missing parts supplied by reference TRBV5-4 and TRBJ1-1, is ETGVTQSPTHLIKTRGQQVTLRCSSQSGHNTVSWYQQALGQGPQFIFQYYREEENGRGNFPPRFSGLQFPNYSSELNVNALELDDSALYLCASTLGGTEAFFGQGTRLTVV.